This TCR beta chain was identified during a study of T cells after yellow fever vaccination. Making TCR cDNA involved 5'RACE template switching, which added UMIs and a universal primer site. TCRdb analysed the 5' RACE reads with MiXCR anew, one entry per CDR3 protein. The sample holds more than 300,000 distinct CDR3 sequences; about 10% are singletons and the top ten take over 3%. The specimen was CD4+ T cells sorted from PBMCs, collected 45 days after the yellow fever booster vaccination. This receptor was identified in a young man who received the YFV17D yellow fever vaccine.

The CDR3 bases are TGTGCCAGCAGCTTGACTCTAAGTGGACTGACAGACAGACCTCCCCTCCACTTT. It specifies CASSLTLSGLTDRPPLHF. The gene calls are TRBV7-8 and TRBJ1-6, with D perhaps TRBD1 (5 bases). The CDR3 spans 18 residues. V was cut by 3 bases and J by 13 bases, with 28 bases left in between. The germline V gene encodes CDR1 SGHVS and CDR2 FQNEAQ.